The clone carrying this T cell receptor (beta chain) is a singleton in its sample. Antigen unknown. The junction does not match germline at one end; this may be a read error. The CDR3 is 13 residues long. Germline loops: CDR1 SSHAT, CDR2 FNYEAQ (reference sequence). Of the isolated RNA, all was reverse transcribed, and so the sequenced material was expressed TCRB transcripts. Some clones are missing from TCRdb's copy, which holds only in-frame ones; the method was immunoSEQ multiplex PCR. The top ten hold 0.065% of the sample, which has approximately 470,000 clones, around 30% seen once. This sample is part of a study of beta chain features in type 1 diabetes. Overall study findings and caveats: High-TCR-expressing cells could be over-represented by cDNA sequencing.

The sample taken for sequencing was naive CD4+ T cells from blood. This clonotype was obtained from a man aged 18 to 30 in good health. The chain joins TRBV7-7 to TRBJ2-3; D unclear. Here the CDR3 DNA reads TGTGCTAGCAGCTCCTCTAGCACAGATACGCAGTATTTT. It is translated as CASSSSSTDTQYF.